This TCR beta chain came from a study of CXCR3-negative and CXCR3-positive naive CD8 T cells. Across the whole study: Around 130 million TRB reads in total, about 1.5 +/- 0.3 million per library.

General observations from the study: The study found comparably high diversity in both naive subsets and much lower diversity in memory CD8+ cells. Comparison of naive cells showed more hydrophobic TRB CDR3s in CXCR3-positive than in CXCR3-negative naive cells. Cryopreservation partially decreased CXCR3 expression, and most assays used fresh PBMCs.

With regard to this clonotype: What it binds is not known.

This CDR3 has 15 residues. Germline CDR1 reads SGHVS; CDR2 reads FNYEAQ. The TRB cDNA libraries were prepared by 5' RACE with UMI labels. From its re-call of the 5' RACE reads, TCRdb lists each CDR3 protein once, without DNA. The sample shows tens of thousands of distinct CDR3 sequences, and roughly 0.8% sits with its ten largest clones. Sequenced: naive CXCR3+ CD8+ T cells from blood. The subset denotes: CD45RO-CCR7+CD27+CD95- naive CD8+ T cells expressing CXCR3 (TNR3+). The gene calls are TRBV7-6 and TRBJ2-1; TCRdb gives TRBD2 as the D gene, but with no DNA this cannot be confirmed. This sequence originates from a human donor in good health. Some clones in this sample may be carry-over from other donors' samples. The CDR3 sequence is CASSLGGLAANEQFF.